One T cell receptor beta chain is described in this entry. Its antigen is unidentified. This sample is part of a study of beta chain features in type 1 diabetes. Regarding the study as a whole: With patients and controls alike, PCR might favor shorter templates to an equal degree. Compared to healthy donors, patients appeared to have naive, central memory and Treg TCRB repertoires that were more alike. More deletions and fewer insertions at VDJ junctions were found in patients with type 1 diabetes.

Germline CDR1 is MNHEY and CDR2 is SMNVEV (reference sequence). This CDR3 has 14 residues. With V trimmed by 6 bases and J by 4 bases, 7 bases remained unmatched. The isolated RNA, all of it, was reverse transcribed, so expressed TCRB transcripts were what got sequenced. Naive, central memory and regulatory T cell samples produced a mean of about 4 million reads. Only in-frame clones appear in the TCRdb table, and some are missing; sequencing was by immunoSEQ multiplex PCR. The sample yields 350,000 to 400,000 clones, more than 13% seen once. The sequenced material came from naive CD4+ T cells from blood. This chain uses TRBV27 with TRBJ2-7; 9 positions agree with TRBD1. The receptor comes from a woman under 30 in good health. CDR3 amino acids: CASSNYRGQYEQYF. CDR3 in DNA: TGTGCCAGCAGCAATTACAGGGGGCAGTACGAGCAGTACTTC.